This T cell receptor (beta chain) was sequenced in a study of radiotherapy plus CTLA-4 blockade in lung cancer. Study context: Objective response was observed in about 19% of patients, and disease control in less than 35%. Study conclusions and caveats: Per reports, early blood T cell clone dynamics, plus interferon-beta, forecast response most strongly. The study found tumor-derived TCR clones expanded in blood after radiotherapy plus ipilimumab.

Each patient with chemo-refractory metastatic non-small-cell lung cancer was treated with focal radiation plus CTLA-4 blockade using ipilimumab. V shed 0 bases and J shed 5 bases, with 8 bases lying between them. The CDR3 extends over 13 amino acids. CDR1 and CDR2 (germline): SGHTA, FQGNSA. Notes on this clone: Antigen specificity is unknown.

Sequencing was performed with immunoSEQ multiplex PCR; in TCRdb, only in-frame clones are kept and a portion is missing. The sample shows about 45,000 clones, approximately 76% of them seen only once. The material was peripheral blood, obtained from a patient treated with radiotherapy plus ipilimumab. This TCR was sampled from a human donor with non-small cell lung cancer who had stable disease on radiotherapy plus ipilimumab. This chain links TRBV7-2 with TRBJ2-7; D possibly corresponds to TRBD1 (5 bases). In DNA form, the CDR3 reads TGTGCCAGCAGCTTAGCAGGGGAAGACGAGCAGTACTTC. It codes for CASSLAGEDEQYF.